This T cell receptor beta chain came from a study of blood T cell repertoires in COVID-19. Study summary: Samples representing acute and convalescent COVID-19 were sourced from the United States, Italy and Spain. In each case, the material was cDNA or gDNA derived from T cells, B-cell-depleted T cells, or PBMCs.

Under the authors' procedure: Cell counts per sample came from amplifying reference gene primers. Clones were sequenced by immunoSEQ multiplex PCR, and TCRdb holds only the in-frame ones, with some missing. That table furnishes V, J and clone size, whereas the DNA furnished D and trimming. This repertoire shows 150,000 to 180,000 clones, approximately 80% found once; its top ten account for approximately 0.5%. This clone turned up a few times. This CDR3 comprises 16 residues. Germline CDR1 and CDR2: KGHSH and LQKENI. Trimming at V came to 5 bases and at J to 4 bases, leaving 10 bases not matched to a gene.

V and J are TRBV18 and TRBJ1-5; 8 positions match TRBD1. The sequence came from a man in his fifties or sixties with acute or convalescent COVID-19. Sequenced input: peripheral blood. The DNA of the CDR3 is TGTGCCAGCTCATCCGGACAGGGAGGGCCAAATCAGCCCCAGCATTTT. Its protein product is CASSSGQGGPNQPQHF.